Listed below are T cell receptor beta chains from one sample, sequenced in a study of CD8+CD57+ T cells in acquired aplastic anemia. TCRdb used MiXCR to reprocess the reads, holding one entry per CDR3 protein. The sample has about 180,000 distinct CDR3 sequences, 50% to 65% seen once. Sequencing used sorted CD4+, CD8+, or CD8+CD57+ T cells (not recorded which) from PBMCs. These receptors were obtained from a human donor with aplastic anemia. The CDR3 runs from the conserved cysteine through the conserved F or W. D genes are given only for firm matches. Expanded clones are given a class, and other clones once, few, many or no size at all.

J gene: TRBJ1-1
clone size: once
V gene: TRBV5-5
D gene: -
CDR3 DNA: TGTGCCAGCAGCTTATCAGGGTCCAACACTGAAGCTTTCTTT
CDR3 protein: CASSLSGSNTEAFF

J gene: TRBJ2-7
clone size: few
V gene: TRBV7-2
D gene: -
CDR3 DNA: TGTGCCAGCAGCGCTGGGACTGTCTACGAGCAGTACTTC
CDR3 protein: CASSAGTVYEQYF

J gene: TRBJ2-5
clone size: many
V gene: TRBV20-1
D gene: -
CDR3 DNA: TGCAGTGCCGCCACGGGGACGACAAGGCTCGAGACCCAGTACTTC
CDR3 protein: CSAATGTTRLETQYF

J gene: TRBJ1-2
clone size: few
V gene: TRBV10-3
D gene: TRBD1
CDR3 DNA: TGTGCCATCAGTGAGTTTAAGGGGGCCGGCGGCTACACCTTC
CDR3 protein: CAISEFKGAGGYTF

J gene: TRBJ2-7
clone size: -
V gene: TRBV4-1
D gene: TRBD1
CDR3 DNA: TGTGCCAGCAGCCTGGGACAGGGGGTGACCTACGAGCAGTACTTC
CDR3 protein: CASSLGQGVTYEQYF

J gene: TRBJ2-1
clone size: -
V gene: TRBV20-1
D gene: TRBD2
CDR3 DNA: TGCAGTGCTAGGGAGGCGGGGGGCGTGGTGAATAAGCAGTTCTTC
CDR3 protein: CSAREAGGVVNKQFF

J gene: TRBJ1-2
clone size: -
V gene: TRBV4-1
D gene: -
CDR3 DNA: TGCGCCAGCAGCCAAGATTGGGGGGGCCGAGGCTACACCTTC
CDR3 protein: CASSQDWGGRGYTF

J gene: TRBJ1-2
clone size: -
V gene: TRBV10-3
D gene: TRBD1
CDR3 DNA: TGTGCCATCAGTGAGAGTCATTGGGACAGGCTCGATGGCTACACCTTC
CDR3 protein: CAISESHWDRLDGYTF

J gene: TRBJ2-3
clone size: -
V gene: TRBV7-3
D gene: -
CDR3 DNA: TGTGCCAGCAGCTGGGCGGTTACAGATACGCAGTATTTT
CDR3 protein: CASSWAVTDTQYF

J gene: TRBJ1-5
clone size: many
V gene: TRBV6-1
D gene: -
CDR3 DNA: TGTGCCAGCAGTGAAGCGGGCAGGGAGCTCAATCAGCCCCAGCATTTT
CDR3 protein: CASSEAGRELNQPQHF

J gene: TRBJ1-5
clone size: -
V gene: TRBV12-5
D gene: TRBD1
CDR3 DNA: TGTGCCAGCAGTTTCCTGGACAGGACTAATCAGCCCCAGCATTTT
CDR3 protein: CASSFLDRTNQPQHF

J gene: TRBJ1-4
clone size: -
V gene: TRBV9
D gene: -
CDR3 DNA: TGTGCCAGCAGCGTAGAGGGCAGGCCGGATGAAAAACTGTTTTTT
CDR3 protein: CASSVEGRPDEKLFF

J gene: TRBJ2-7
clone size: -
V gene: TRBV2
D gene: TRBD2
CDR3 DNA: TGTGCCAGCAGTGGGGGGGGGACGGACTACGAGCAGTACTTC
CDR3 protein: CASSGGGTDYEQYF

J gene: TRBJ1-2
clone size: many
V gene: TRBV7-9
D gene: TRBD1
CDR3 DNA: TGTGCCAGCAGCTTGGGGACAGGGTTTGGCTACACCTTC
CDR3 protein: CASSLGTGFGYTF

J gene: TRBJ2-7
clone size: few
V gene: TRBV20-1
D gene: -
CDR3 DNA: TGCAGTGCTAGGGCCAACACCCGCAGCGAGCAGTACTTC
CDR3 protein: CSARANTRSEQYF

J gene: TRBJ1-2
clone size: -
V gene: TRBV5-1
D gene: -
CDR3 DNA: TGCGCCAGCAGCTTGGTATTCCTGGGAGACTATGGCTACACCTTC
CDR3 protein: CASSLVFLGDYGYTF

J gene: TRBJ2-3
clone size: -
V gene: TRBV5-5
D gene: -
CDR3 DNA: TGTGCCAGCAGCTACTATGGGACAGATACGCAGTATTTT
CDR3 protein: CASSYYGTDTQYF

J gene: TRBJ1-2
clone size: -
V gene: TRBV29-1
D gene: -
CDR3 DNA: TGCAGCGTTGGGGACGCTAACTATGGCTACACCTTC
CDR3 protein: CSVGDANYGYTF

J gene: TRBJ2-1
clone size: -
V gene: TRBV7-9
D gene: -
CDR3 DNA: TGTGCCAGCAGCCACGAGGACTACAATGAGCAGTTCTTC
CDR3 protein: CASSHEDYNEQFF

J gene: TRBJ1-6
clone size: -
V gene: TRBV5-1
D gene: -
CDR3 DNA: TGCGCCAGCAGCTTGGCGGGGTACGGCAATTCACCCCTCCACTTT
CDR3 protein: CASSLAGYGNSPLHF

J gene: TRBJ1-4
clone size: many
V gene: TRBV19
D gene: -
CDR3 DNA: TGTGCCAGTAGTATTGATGCAACTAATGAAAAACTGTTTTTT
CDR3 protein: CASSIDATNEKLFF

J gene: TRBJ1-1
clone size: -
V gene: TRBV10-1
D gene: TRBD1
CDR3 DNA: TGCGCCAGCAGTGTACTAGGACAGGGGAACACTGAAGCTTTCTTT
CDR3 protein: CASSVLGQGNTEAFF

J gene: TRBJ2-2
clone size: -
V gene: TRBV12-3/TRBV12-4
D gene: -
CDR3 DNA: TGTGCCAGCAGGATCGAGATATACACCGGGGAGCTGTTTTTT
CDR3 protein: CASRIEIYTGELFF

J gene: TRBJ2-3
clone size: -
V gene: TRBV7-9
D gene: -
CDR3 DNA: TGTGCCAGCAGCCGCAGGGGAATTCGCACAGATACGCAGTATTTT
CDR3 protein: CASSRRGIRTDTQYF

J gene: TRBJ2-7
clone size: few
V gene: TRBV19
D gene: -
CDR3 DNA: TGTGCCAGTACCCCGGGGTCAACCTACGAGCAGTACTTC
CDR3 protein: CASTPGSTYEQYF

J gene: TRBJ1-1
clone size: -
V gene: TRBV9
D gene: TRBD1
CDR3 DNA: TGTGCCAGCAGCCCGATGGACAGGGCCACTGAAGCTTTCTTT
CDR3 protein: CASSPMDRATEAFF

J gene: TRBJ2-3
clone size: many
V gene: TRBV29-1
D gene: -
CDR3 DNA: TGCAGCGTTGACCTATACACAGATACGCAGTATTTT
CDR3 protein: CSVDLYTDTQYF

J gene: TRBJ2-5
clone size: few
V gene: TRBV11-2
D gene: -
CDR3 DNA: TGTGCCAGCAGCCCTCCGTCGGAGACCCAGTACTTC
CDR3 protein: CASSPPSETQYF

J gene: TRBJ2-2
clone size: many
V gene: TRBV20-1
D gene: TRBD2
CDR3 DNA: TGCAGTGCTAGAGATCTAGCGGTAAACACCGGGGAGCTGTTTTTT
CDR3 protein: CSARDLAVNTGELFF

J gene: TRBJ1-2
clone size: -
V gene: TRBV11-2
D gene: -
CDR3 DNA: TGTGCCAGCAGCTTAGGGTACGGTGGCTACACCTTC
CDR3 protein: CASSLGYGGYTF

J gene: TRBJ2-7
clone size: -
V gene: TRBV7-8
D gene: -
CDR3 DNA: TGTGCCAGCAGCCATGGGTGGGGGGAGCTCTACGAGCAGTACTTC
CDR3 protein: CASSHGWGELYEQYF